A single sample is the source of the 20 T cell receptor beta chains below, sequenced in a study of OX40 agonist ivuxolimab in advanced cancers. Using immunoSEQ multiplex PCR, the repertoire was profiled, and TCRdb retains in-frame clones only, with some absent. The sample contains some 80,000 clones, around nine tenths of which appear only once. Sample: CD4+ or CD8+ T cells sorted from blood, taken in a trial of the OX40 agonist ivuxolimab. These receptors originate from an adult with an advanced solid tumor such as melanoma, head and neck, liver or kidney cancer.

This clone has more than one count but fewer than ten. The chain has TRBV5-4 and TRBJ2-1; 8 nucleotides agree with TRBD2. With 0 bases clipped from V and 6 bases from J, the junction kept 5 bases outside the gene matches. Germline V gene sequence: CDR1 SGHNT, CDR2 YYREEE (reference sequence). The CDR3 spans 15 residues. The CDR3 here is CASSLGLASSNEQFF. CDR3 nucleotides: TGTGCCAGCAGCTTGGGACTAGCGTCGAGCAATGAGCAGTTCTTC. Using reference TRBV5-4 and TRBJ2-1 for the parts outside the CDR3, the full variable domain is ETGVTQSPTHLIKTRGQQVTLRCSSQSGHNTVSWYQQALGQGPQFIFQYYREEENGRGNFPPRFSGLQFPNYSSELNVNALELDDSALYLCASSLGLASSNEQFFGPGTRLTVL.

The genes are TRBV9 and TRBJ1-1; D perhaps matches TRBD1 (6 bases). This CDR3 is built from 15 residues. CDR1 is SGDLS and CDR2 is YYNGEE in the germline V gene. Trimming shortened V by 0 bases and J by 1 base, and 10 bases separated the two germline ends. The CDR3 DNA reads TGTGCCAGCAGCGTAGTAGGGGGAAGGAACACTGAAGCTTTCTTT. Protein: CASSVVGGRNTEAFF. The entire variable domain, with the rest obtained from reference TRBV9 and TRBJ1-1, is as follows: DSGVTQTPKHLITATGQRVTLRCSPRSGDLSVYWYQQSLDQGLQFLIQYYNGEERAKGNILERFSAQQFPDLHSELNLSSLELGDSALYFCASSVVGGRNTEAFFGQGTRLTVV.

The V and J genes are TRBV18 and TRBJ2-7, with D possibly called TRBD1 or TRBD2 (5 bases each). The CDR3 is made up of 13 amino acids. Germline-derived CDR1 and CDR2 are KGHSH and LQKENI. The V gene lost 10 bases and the J gene lost 2 bases, with 15 bases spanning the gap. The CDR3, as DNA: TGTGCCACCGCCGGGACCCAAGCCTACGAGCAGTACTTC. This codes for CATAGTQAYEQYF.

This chain uses TRBV7-2 with TRBJ2-7; TRBD1 agrees at 7 bases. Germline CDR1 is SGHTA and CDR2 is FQGNSA. This CDR3 region has 14 residues. Trimming cost V 2 bases and J 7 bases; bases outside gene matches: 8. CDR3 sequence: CASSLLQGSLEQYF. The CDR3 bases are TGTGCCAGCAGCTTATTACAGGGGTCTCTTGAGCAGTACTTC.

V is TRBV30 and J is TRBJ1-2, with 8 bases fitting TRBD1. With V trimmed by 5 bases and J by 4 bases, 12 bases remained unmatched. The germline V gene has CDR1 GTSNPN and CDR2 SVGIG (reference sequence). This CDR3 spans 15 amino acids. The DNA of the CDR3 is TGTGCCTGGTCCGGGACAGGTCAGGGCGGCTATGGCTACACCTTC. It codes for CAWSGTGQGGYGYTF.

The chain combines TRBV5-6 with TRBJ2-3; 8 bases agree with TRBD1. Germline V gives CDR1 SGHDT, CDR2 YYEEEE. The CDR3 runs to 17 residues. Trimming at V came to 1 base and at J to 1 base, leaving 8 bases not matched to a gene. The CDR3 region has the DNA TGTGCCAGCAGCTTGTTGCCCAGGGGGCTACGCACAGATACGCAGTATTTT. Translation gives CASSLLPRGLRTDTQYF.

The chain links TRBV28 to TRBJ2-7, with TRBD1 identical over 11 bases. The trim removed 5 bases at V and 4 bases at J, leaving 10 bases unmatched. Germline loops: CDR1 MDHEN, CDR2 SYDVKM. The CDR3 runs to 16 residues. CDR3: CASSDNLGQGAYEQYF. CDR3 DNA: TGTGCCAGCAGTGATAACCTCGGACAGGGGGCGTACGAGCAGTACTTC.

Of note for this clone: One end of the junction is discordant with germline, which a read error may explain. The chain combines TRBV7-7 with TRBJ2-5; 8 bases are a match to TRBD2. CDR1 is SSHAT, CDR2 FNYEAQ, per germline (reference sequence). This CDR3 has 16 amino acids. CDR3 DNA sequence: TGTGCTAGCAGCTTAGCGCCGGGGGGGATTCAAGAGACCCAGTACTTC. Amino acid sequence: CASSLAPGGIQETQYF.

This chain links TRBV29-1 with TRBJ1-1; a possible D gene is TRBD1 (6 bases). This CDR3 contains 19 residues. Looked up from germline, CDR1 is SQVTM and CDR2 is ANQGSEA. V lost 6 bases and J 0 bases, leaving 29 bases between the germline ends. The CDR3 sequence: CSVEGYLGGATKMNTEAFF. CDR3 in DNA: TGCAGCGTAGAGGGTTACCTAGGGGGGGCAACTAAAATGAACACTGAAGCTTTCTTT.

The chain joins TRBV7-2 to TRBJ1-6; a possible D gene is TRBD1 (5 bases). V lost 5 bases to trimming and J lost 8 bases, with 13 bases between them. Germline V gene sequence: CDR1 SGHTA, CDR2 FQGNSA. This CDR3 comprises 14 residues. CDR3 in DNA: TGTGCCAGCAGCCCCGAGGGGTTGCATTCACCCCTCCACTTT. It translates to CASSPEGLHSPLHF.

This clone has a handful of counts. In nucleotides, the CDR3 is TGTGCCAGCAGCTTTGAAGGACTAGCGGGAGAAGAGACCCAGTACTTC. Encoded protein: CASSFEGLAGEETQYF. V usage is TRBV13 and J usage is TRBJ2-5; 13 bases match TRBD2. From germline, CDR1 is PRHDT and CDR2 FYEKMQ (reference sequence). Losses at the gene ends were 3 bases for V and 3 bases for J; bases not matched to a gene: 4. The CDR3 is 16 amino acids.

This clone has more than one count but fewer than ten. V is TRBV10-3 and J is TRBJ1-2; D is undetermined. Between the trimmed V and J ends, which lost 6 bases and 3 bases, there was a span of 17 bases. This CDR3 region has 15 residues. Per the germline V gene, CDR1 is ENHRY and CDR2 is SYGVKD. CDR3: CAISERPWKDYGYTF. The CDR3 DNA follows: TGTGCCATCAGCGAACGACCCTGGAAGGACTATGGCTACACCTTC.

This sequence joins TRBV29-1 and TRBJ2-3, with 9 bases fitting TRBD2. With V trimmed by 4 bases and J by 1 base, 3 bases remained unmatched. CDR3 length: 14 amino acids. The V gene's germline CDR1 is SQVTM and CDR2 ANQGSEA. DNA of the CDR3: TGCAGCGTTGTCCGGACTAGCGGCACAGATACGCAGTATTTT. This gives the protein CSVVRTSGTDTQYF.

The chain carries TRBV30 and TRBJ1-3; unclear D gene. V gave up 0 bases and J gave up 0 bases, with 9 bases separating them. The CDR3 is 15 amino acids. Germline CDR1 GTSNPN, CDR2 SVGIG (reference sequence). Written as DNA, the CDR3 is TGTGCCTGGAGTGTACTCAGGAGCTCTGGAAACACCATATATTTT. This codes for CAWSVLRSSGNTIYF.

The J gene is TRBJ2-2, the V gene TRBV6-1; D is unresolved. The length of the CDR3 is 12 residues. Trimming cost V 4 bases and J 5 bases, with 5 bases left between them. Germline V lookup: CDR1 MNHNS, CDR2 SASEGT. The CDR3 DNA is TGTGCCAGCAGTGGGTATACCGGGGAGCTGTTTTTT. This codes for CASSGYTGELFF.

CDR3 sequence: CASSNQGGQETQYF. In DNA, the CDR3 is TGTGCCAGCTCCAACCAAGGGGGTCAAGAGACCCAGTACTTC. V gene TRBV18 combines with J gene TRBJ2-5, with a tentative D call TRBD1 (6 bases). V lost 6 bases and J 2 bases, leaving 13 bases between the germline ends. Germline-derived CDR1 and CDR2 are KGHSH and LQKENI. This CDR3 region has 14 residues.

The chain has TRBV10-2 and TRBJ1-1, with 7 bases fitting TRBD1. The CDR3 is 14 residues long. Germline loops: CDR1 WSHSY, CDR2 SAAADI. The V and J ends lost 6 bases and 5 bases, in that order; junction bases with no gene match: 9. The CDR3 loop is CASRTRQGETEAFF. Here the CDR3 DNA reads TGCGCCAGCAGGACCAGACAGGGCGAAACTGAAGCTTTCTTT.

The genes are TRBV18 and TRBJ2-5, with D tentatively TRBD2 (5 bases). Trimming left V 3 bases short and J 2 bases short, with 16 bases between. The germline V gene encodes CDR1 KGHSH and CDR2 LQKENI. The CDR3 spans 16 residues. CDR3 sequence reads: CASSPFPGMRQETQYF. DNA of the CDR3: TGTGCCAGCTCACCCTTCCCGGGGATGAGGCAAGAGACCCAGTACTTC. The variable domain in full, with the rest retrieved from reference TRBV18 and TRBJ2-5, is NAGVMQNPRHLVRRRGQEARLRCSPMKGHSHVYWYRQLPEEGLKFMVYLQKENIIDESGMPKERFSAEFPKEGPSILRIQQVVRGDSAAYFCASSPFPGMRQETQYFGPGTRLLVL.

The table lists this clone with a few counts. V and J are TRBV10-1 and TRBJ2-7; 10 bases agree with TRBD1. The ends lost 4 bases at V and 0 bases at J; junction bases unmatched: 0. Germline assignment: CDR1 WNHNN and CDR2 SYGVQD (reference sequence). The CDR3 is made up of 14 amino acids. Here the CDR3 reads CASSGTGGSYEQYF. The DNA for the CDR3 is TGCGCCAGCAGTGGGACAGGGGGCTCCTACGAGCAGTACTTC.

The chain joins TRBV7-8 to TRBJ2-3; 12 nucleotides match TRBD2. With V trimmed by 5 bases and J by 3 bases, 6 bases remained unmatched. In germline, CDR1 is SGHVS, CDR2 FQNEAQ. The CDR3 is 16 residues long. Here the CDR3 DNA reads TGTGCCAGCAGCCCCCGACTAGCGGGAGCAACAGATACGCAGTATTTT. Its protein product is CASSPRLAGATDTQYF. The full variable domain, with the rest looked up from reference TRBV7-8 and TRBJ2-3, is GAGVSQSPRYKVAKRGQDVALRCDPISGHVSLFWYQQALGQGPEFLTYFQNEAQLDKSGLPSDRFFAERPEGSVSTLKIQRTQQEDSAVYLCASSPRLAGATDTQYFGPGTRLTVL.